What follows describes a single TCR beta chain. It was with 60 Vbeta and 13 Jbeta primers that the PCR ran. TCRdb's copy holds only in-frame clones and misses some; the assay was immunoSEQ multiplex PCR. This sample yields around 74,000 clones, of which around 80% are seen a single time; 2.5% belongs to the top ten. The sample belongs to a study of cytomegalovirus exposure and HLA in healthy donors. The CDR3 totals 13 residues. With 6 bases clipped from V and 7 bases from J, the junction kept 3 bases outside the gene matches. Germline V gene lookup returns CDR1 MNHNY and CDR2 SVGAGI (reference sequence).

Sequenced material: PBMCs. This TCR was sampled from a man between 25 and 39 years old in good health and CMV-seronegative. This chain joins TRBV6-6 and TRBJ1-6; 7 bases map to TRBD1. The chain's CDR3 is CASRTGLNSPLHF. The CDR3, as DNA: TGTGCCAGCAGGACAGGGTTGAATTCACCCCTCCACTTT.